The table lists the clone carrying this T cell receptor (beta chain) with a count of one. Antigen specificity is unknown. This sample was taken from a study of T-cell memory formation after mild COVID-19. Overall study: TCR clustering was largely donor specific.

Study-level findings and limits: Contracting CD8+ clones were enriched in EMRA, CD4+ mainly in CM and EM. A second wave expanding day 15 to 37 was CD4+-biased; contracting clones were balanced.

Via MiXCR, TCRdb re-called the 5' RACE reads, giving one row per CDR3 protein. The data show under 650,000 distinct CDR3 sequences, around 17% seen once. This CDR3 is 14 amino acids long. From germline, CDR1 is LNHDA and CDR2 SQIVND (reference sequence). V gave up 7 bases and J gave up 6 bases, with 16 bases separating them. The receptor was isolated from an adult woman who had mild COVID-19 (a few samples of this study predate the infection). Cell type and time point are not known. Sequenced sample: PBMCs or a T cell subset sorted from them (not recorded which). The chain has TRBV19 and TRBJ2-1; possibly TRBD2 for D (5 bases). The CDR3 reads CASTTGIRINEQFF. The CDR3 nucleotides are TGTGCCAGTACCACGGGAATTCGGATCAATGAGCAGTTCTTC.